This T cell receptor (beta chain) appears in the sequencing data of a study of T cells of healthy individuals. This clonotype was counted at least ten times. Trimming stripped 0 bases from V and 9 bases from J, with 9 bases between. CDR3 length: 13 residues. From germline, CDR1 is SGHTA and CDR2 FQGNSA. TCRdb used MiXCR to reprocess the 5' RACE reads, holding one entry per CDR3 protein. The sample includes 85,000 to 100,000 distinct CDR3 sequences, roughly 18% seen only once; the top ten take 6.2%. The chain carries TRBV7-2 and TRBJ1-3; D call uncertain. The TCR comes from a human donor in good health. The CDR3 spells CASSLAEGGTIYF. CDR3 nucleotide sequence: TGTGCCAGCAGCTTAGCCGAGGGCGGCACCATATATTTT.